Listed below are T cell receptor beta chains from one sample, sequenced in a study of blood T cell repertoires in COVID-19. Clones were sequenced by immunoSEQ multiplex PCR, and TCRdb holds only the in-frame ones, with some missing. Of about 86,000 clones in the sample, 80% to 90% are singletons; the top ten hold 1.2%. The specimen sequenced was PBMCs or T cells enriched from blood (not recorded which). Receptor source: a woman aged 50 to 65 with acute COVID-19. The CDR3 runs from the conserved cysteine through the conserved F or W. D genes are given only for firm matches. Size tells how often a clone was seen (once, few, many) or the class of an expanded clone, and some rows leave it out.

V: TRBV18; J: TRBJ2-7; D: TRBD1; size: .; DNA: TGTGCCAGCTCAGACGGACAGGGGGGACCCTACGAGCAGTACTTC; CDR3: CASSDGQGGPYEQYF
V: TRBV9; J: TRBJ1-4; D: .; size: .; DNA: TGTGCCAGCAGCGTAGGAGGACAGTTAACTAATGAAAAACTGTTTTTT; CDR3: CASSVGGQLTNEKLFF
V: TRBV7-2; J: TRBJ1-1; D: .; size: .; DNA: TGTGCCAGCAGCTTAAGGGGGGGCCGATCCACTGAAGCTTTCTTT; CDR3: CASSLRGGRSTEAFF
V: TRBV6-4; J: TRBJ2-1; D: .; size: .; DNA: TGTGCCACCCGACAGGCTGGCTCCTACAATGAGCAGTTCTTC; CDR3: CATRQAGSYNEQFF
V: TRBV5-6; J: TRBJ1-2; D: TRBD1; size: .; DNA: TGTGCCAGCAGCTTATATATAGCGTCGGGACAGGGGACTAACTATGGCTACACCTTC; CDR3: CASSLYIASGQGTNYGYTF
V: TRBV27; J: TRBJ1-3; D: .; size: .; DNA: TGTGCCAGCAGTGAGAGCTCTGGAAACACCATATATTTT; CDR3: CASSESSGNTIYF
V: TRBV5-5; J: TRBJ1-1; D: .; size: .; DNA: TGTGCCAGCAGCGGGTCCAACAGGTTGACTGAAGCTTTCTTT; CDR3: CASSGSNRLTEAFF
V: TRBV29-1; J: TRBJ2-1; D: .; size: .; DNA: TGCAGCGTTGCGGCGGGTTGGGACAATGAGCAGTTCTTC; CDR3: CSVAAGWDNEQFF
V: TRBV15; J: TRBJ1-4; D: .; size: once; DNA: TGTGCCACCAGCAGAGATACAGACGGGGGTGAAAAACTGTTTTTT; CDR3: CATSRDTDGGEKLFF
V: TRBV4-1; J: TRBJ2-7; D: TRBD1; size: .; DNA: TGCGCCAGCAGCCGTAATACAGGGGACGCCTACGAGCAGTACTTC; CDR3: CASSRNTGDAYEQYF
V: TRBV29-1; J: TRBJ1-2; D: TRBD1; size: .; DNA: TGCAGCGTGGAACAGGGGTACTATGGCTACACCTTC; CDR3: CSVEQGYYGYTF
V: TRBV30; J: TRBJ2-1; D: .; size: .; DNA: TGTGCCTGGAGTGTACTGGGACTTCACAATGAGCAGTTCTTC; CDR3: CAWSVLGLHNEQFF
V: TRBV24-1; J: TRBJ2-7; D: TRBD2; size: .; DNA: TGTGCCACCAGTGCATCCGGGGGGAACGAGCAGTACTTC; CDR3: CATSASGGNEQYF
V: TRBV19; J: TRBJ2-1; D: TRBD2; size: .; DNA: TGTGCCAGTAGTATTGGGACTAGCGGGAGAAATGAGCAGTTCTTC; CDR3: CASSIGTSGRNEQFF
V: TRBV7-3; J: TRBJ1-2; D: TRBD1; size: .; DNA: TGTGCCAGCAGCTCGTACGGGACAGAACCCAGCTTC; CDR3: CASSSYGTEPSF
V: TRBV3-1/TRBV3-2; J: TRBJ1-4; D: .; size: .; DNA: TGTGCCAGCAGCCAAGACAGATCAACTAATGAAAAACTGTTTTTT; CDR3: CASSQDRSTNEKLFF
V: TRBV30; J: TRBJ2-3; D: TRBD1; size: .; DNA: TGTGCCTGGAGTCTAGGACAGGGGGGCCCCACAGATACGCAGTATTTT; CDR3: CAWSLGQGGPTDTQYF
V: TRBV2; J: TRBJ1-2; D: TRBD1; size: .; DNA: TGTGCCAGCAACCGACGACAGGGGTACTATGGCTACACCTTC; CDR3: CASNRRQGYYGYTF
V: TRBV9; J: TRBJ1-2; D: .; size: .; DNA: TGTGCCAGCAGCCTCGGGAAGGGGGAAGGCTATGGCTACACCTTC; CDR3: CASSLGKGEGYGYTF
V: TRBV19; J: TRBJ1-2; D: .; size: .; DNA: .; CDR3: CASTSEAGYTF
V: TRBV6-1; J: TRBJ2-1; D: .; size: .; DNA: TGTGCCAGCAGTGATTCGGGACTTCGCTCCTACAATGAGCAGTTCTTC; CDR3: CASSDSGLRSYNEQFF
V: TRBV9; J: TRBJ1-2; D: .; size: .; DNA: TGTGCCAGCAGCGTAGGGACAATAAGTGGCTACACCTTC; CDR3: CASSVGTISGYTF
V: TRBV11-2; J: TRBJ2-1; D: TRBD1; size: .; DNA: TGTGCCAGCAGCTTAATGGGGACAGCAAGCTCCTACAATGAGCAGTTCTTC; CDR3: CASSLMGTASSYNEQFF
V: TRBV7-5; J: TRBJ1-2; D: .; size: .; DNA: TGTGTCAGAAGCTCCTGGGACAGGAGAACTAACTATGGCTACACCTTC; CDR3: CVRSSWDRRTNYGYTF
V: TRBV19; J: TRBJ2-2; D: .; size: .; DNA: TGTGCCAGTAGTATTCTCCAGGGGCCCGGGGAGCTGTTTTTT; CDR3: CASSILQGPGELFF
V: TRBV5-1; J: TRBJ2-7; D: TRBD2; size: .; DNA: TGCGCCAGCAGCCCCTCTCGGGCAACTAGCGGAGTCTACGAGCAGTACTTC; CDR3: CASSPSRATSGVYEQYF
V: TRBV29-1; J: TRBJ2-1; D: .; size: .; DNA: TGCAGCGTCGCAACCCGGACAGAGGGGAATGAGCAGTTCTTC; CDR3: CSVATRTEGNEQFF
V: TRBV3-1/TRBV3-2; J: TRBJ1-2; D: TRBD1; size: .; DNA: TGTGCCAGCAGCCAAGGGACAGGGGGCGGCTACACCTTC; CDR3: CASSQGTGGGYTF
V: TRBV29-1; J: TRBJ1-1; D: .; size: .; DNA: TGCAGCGCTGAAGAACAGGGAGATACTGAAGCTTTCTTT; CDR3: CSAEEQGDTEAFF
V: TRBV30; J: TRBJ1-1; D: .; size: .; DNA: TGTGCCTGGGGGGAGAAGATGAACACTGAAGCTTTCTTT; CDR3: CAWGEKMNTEAFF
V: TRBV6-2/TRBV6-3; J: TRBJ1-1; D: .; size: .; DNA: TGTGCCAGCAGTTACAATCCGGGGACTGAAGCTTTCTTT; CDR3: CASSYNPGTEAFF
V: TRBV11-2; J: TRBJ1-3; D: .; size: .; DNA: TGTGCCAGCAGCTTAGGACGGGGGGCAAGCTCTGGAAACACCATATATTTT; CDR3: CASSLGRGASSGNTIYF
V: TRBV4-2; J: TRBJ1-1; D: .; size: once; DNA: TGTGCCAGCAGCCAAGATAGAGCAGGCCCGAACACTGAAGCTTTCTTT; CDR3: CASSQDRAGPNTEAFF
V: TRBV5-6; J: TRBJ2-2; D: TRBD2; size: few; DNA: TGTGCCAGCAGCTTGGCCGGCGGGAGAAGGGCCGGGGAGCTGTTTTTT; CDR3: CASSLAGGRRAGELFF
V: TRBV2; J: TRBJ2-7; D: TRBD1; size: .; DNA: TGTGCCAGCAGCACCGACAGGGGGCGTGAGCAGTACTTC; CDR3: CASSTDRGREQYF
V: TRBV2; J: TRBJ2-2; D: .; size: .; DNA: TGTGCCAGCAGTCCTAAAGCGCACACCGGGGAGCTGTTTTTT; CDR3: CASSPKAHTGELFF
V: TRBV2; J: TRBJ2-7; D: TRBD2; size: .; DNA: TGTGCCAGCAGGCATCCGGGACTAAGCTCCTACGAGCAGTACTTC; CDR3: CASRHPGLSSYEQYF